The rows below give T cell receptor beta chains drawn from one sample of a study of cytomegalovirus exposure and HLA in healthy donors. Some clones are missing from TCRdb's copy, which holds only in-frame ones; the method was immunoSEQ multiplex PCR. This repertoire shows 55,000 to 85,000 clones, over 90% found once; its top ten account for approximately 1%. Sequenced sample: PBMCs. The origin of the receptors is a young woman in good health and CMV-seronegative. Each CDR3 is given with its conserved first and last residue. Fields, in order: V gene, J gene, clone size, D gene, CDR3 DNA, CDR3 protein. The D gene is left open where the match is weak. Only some rows state a clone size, as once, few, many or a class for expanded clones.

v_gene: TRBV30; j_gene: TRBJ2-7; abundance: NA; d_gene: TRBD2; CDR3nt: TGTGCCTGGTCTAGCGGGCTTCCGGGGGAGCAGTACTTC; CDR3aa: CAWSSGLPGEQYF
v_gene: TRBV27; j_gene: TRBJ2-7; abundance: once; d_gene: NA; CDR3nt: TGTGCCAGCAGTTTCGGGATCAACTACGAGCAGTACTTC; CDR3aa: CASSFGINYEQYF
v_gene: TRBV2; j_gene: TRBJ1-2; abundance: NA; d_gene: NA; CDR3nt: TGTGCCAGCAGTGACGGTCAGCCAGGGGGCTACACCTTC; CDR3aa: CASSDGQPGGYTF
v_gene: TRBV29-1; j_gene: TRBJ1-1; abundance: NA; d_gene: NA; CDR3nt: TGCAGCGTTGAGGAAAGCGTCACTGAAGCTTTCTTT; CDR3aa: CSVEESVTEAFF
v_gene: TRBV6-5; j_gene: TRBJ2-1; abundance: NA; d_gene: TRBD1; CDR3nt: TGTGCCAGCAGATCGACAGGGGGATTTTACAATGAGCAGTTCTTC; CDR3aa: CASRSTGGFYNEQFF
v_gene: TRBV19; j_gene: TRBJ1-3; abundance: once; d_gene: NA; CDR3nt: TGTGCCAGTAGTATTAGCCCCCCCGGACACTCTGGAAACACCATATATTTT; CDR3aa: CASSISPPGHSGNTIYF
v_gene: TRBV30; j_gene: TRBJ2-2; abundance: NA; d_gene: NA; CDR3nt: TGTGCCTGGACCGGGGTTCACCCTTTTGGGGAGCTGTTTTTT; CDR3aa: CAWTGVHPFGELFF
v_gene: TRBV19; j_gene: TRBJ2-1; abundance: NA; d_gene: NA; CDR3nt: TGTGCCAGTGAAGAACAGGGTAATGAGCAGTTCTTC; CDR3aa: CASEEQGNEQFF
v_gene: TRBV11-3; j_gene: TRBJ2-3; abundance: NA; d_gene: NA; CDR3nt: TGTGCCAGCAGCTCCAGACAGAACACAGATACGCAGTATTTT; CDR3aa: CASSSRQNTDTQYF
v_gene: TRBV7-2; j_gene: TRBJ2-2; abundance: once; d_gene: TRBD1; CDR3nt: TGTGCCAGCAGCCCCCGGGACAGGTTTACCGGGGAGCTGTTTTTT; CDR3aa: CASSPRDRFTGELFF
v_gene: TRBV15; j_gene: TRBJ2-7; abundance: NA; d_gene: NA; CDR3nt: TGTGCCACCAGCAGAGTGAGGACTCTCTCCTACGAGCAGTACTTC; CDR3aa: CATSRVRTLSYEQYF
v_gene: TRBV7-9; j_gene: TRBJ2-1; abundance: NA; d_gene: NA; CDR3nt: TGTGCCAGCAGCTTAGCCGACAATGAGCAGTTCTTC; CDR3aa: CASSLADNEQFF
v_gene: TRBV7-8; j_gene: TRBJ2-6; abundance: NA; d_gene: NA; CDR3nt: TGTGCCAGCAGTCCGACCGGGCAGGGGAGGGCTGGGGCCAACGTCCTGACTTTC; CDR3aa: CASSPTGQGRAGANVLTF
v_gene: TRBV6-1; j_gene: TRBJ1-1; abundance: NA; d_gene: NA; CDR3nt: TGTGCCAGCAGTGACAGGGTGTCCACTGAAGCTTTCTTT; CDR3aa: CASSDRVSTEAFF
v_gene: TRBV6-5; j_gene: TRBJ2-3; abundance: NA; d_gene: NA; CDR3nt: TGTGCCAGCAGTTCCCCGTCCAGTTGGGATACGCAGTATTTT; CDR3aa: CASSSPSSWDTQYF
v_gene: TRBV9; j_gene: TRBJ2-1; abundance: few; d_gene: TRBD2; CDR3nt: TGTGCCAGCAGCGAGACCCATGCTAGCGGGGTGAATGAGCAGTTCTTC; CDR3aa: CASSETHASGVNEQFF
v_gene: TRBV6-6; j_gene: TRBJ2-2; abundance: NA; d_gene: NA; CDR3nt: TGTGCCAGCAATTGGGGGCGCGGAACCGGGGAGCTGTTTTTT; CDR3aa: CASNWGRGTGELFF
v_gene: TRBV29-1; j_gene: TRBJ1-4; abundance: NA; d_gene: NA; CDR3nt: TGCAGCGTTCCTCAGGGGAATGAAAAACTGTTTTTT; CDR3aa: CSVPQGNEKLFF
v_gene: TRBV16; j_gene: TRBJ2-7; abundance: NA; d_gene: TRBD1; CDR3nt: TGTGCCAGCAGCCAATTTCTGGGACAGGGAGGAGAGCAGTACTTC; CDR3aa: CASSQFLGQGGEQYF
v_gene: TRBV2; j_gene: TRBJ1-1; abundance: NA; d_gene: TRBD1; CDR3nt: TGTGCCAGCAGCGTCGGGACAGGGAATTACATGAACACTGAAGCTTTCTTT; CDR3aa: CASSVGTGNYMNTEAFF
v_gene: TRBV11-2; j_gene: TRBJ1-2; abundance: NA; d_gene: TRBD1; CDR3nt: TGTGCCAGCAGCTTAAGACAGGGAAGTTACTATGGCTACACCTTC; CDR3aa: CASSLRQGSYYGYTF
v_gene: TRBV27; j_gene: TRBJ2-5; abundance: NA; d_gene: NA; CDR3nt: TGTGGGGGGGATGAGACCCAGTACTTC; CDR3aa: CGGDETQYF
v_gene: TRBV7-2; j_gene: TRBJ2-3; abundance: NA; d_gene: NA; CDR3nt: TGTGCCAGCAGCCCTACGAGGGTCACAGATACGCAGTATTTT; CDR3aa: CASSPTRVTDTQYF
v_gene: TRBV6-1; j_gene: TRBJ2-2; abundance: NA; d_gene: NA; CDR3nt: TGTGCCAGCAGTGACGGCAGGGTCACCGGGGAGCTGTTTTTT; CDR3aa: CASSDGRVTGELFF
v_gene: TRBV7-9; j_gene: TRBJ1-2; abundance: once; d_gene: NA; CDR3nt: TGTGCCAGCAGTCCAGGGTGGGGCTATGGCTACACCTTC; CDR3aa: CASSPGWGYGYTF
v_gene: TRBV19; j_gene: TRBJ2-4; abundance: NA; d_gene: TRBD2; CDR3nt: TGTGCCAGTAGTATTGAAGCGGGGTTGGCCAAAAACATTCAGTACTTC; CDR3aa: CASSIEAGLAKNIQYF
v_gene: TRBV7-2; j_gene: TRBJ1-5; abundance: NA; d_gene: NA; CDR3nt: TGTGCCAGCAGCCTCTGGACTTCCCCGGGTGGGCAGCCCCAGCATTTT; CDR3aa: CASSLWTSPGGQPQHF
v_gene: TRBV5-1; j_gene: TRBJ2-2; abundance: NA; d_gene: NA; CDR3nt: TGCGCCAGCAGCCAGCGTTTAGCGGACACCGGGGAGCTGTTTTTT; CDR3aa: CASSQRLADTGELFF
v_gene: TRBV5-4; j_gene: TRBJ2-1; abundance: NA; d_gene: TRBD1; CDR3nt: TGTGCCAGCAGTTCCAGGGGGAATGAGCAGTTCTTC; CDR3aa: CASSSRGNEQFF
v_gene: TRBV14; j_gene: TRBJ2-1; abundance: NA; d_gene: NA; CDR3nt: TGTGCCAGCAGCCGCTACGCGTCAACCTACAATGAGCAGTTCTTC; CDR3aa: CASSRYASTYNEQFF
v_gene: TRBV2; j_gene: TRBJ1-5; abundance: once; d_gene: NA; CDR3nt: TGTGCCAGCAGTGAAGAGGCAGGCTCGAATCAGCCCCAGCATTTT; CDR3aa: CASSEEAGSNQPQHF
v_gene: TRBV11-2; j_gene: TRBJ1-1; abundance: NA; d_gene: NA; CDR3nt: TGTGCCAGCAGCTTAGATCGGGGGAGGAGCGCGGGGGCTTTCTTT; CDR3aa: CASSLDRGRSAGAFF
v_gene: TRBV14; j_gene: TRBJ2-7; abundance: NA; d_gene: NA; CDR3nt: TGTGCCAGCAGCCGCGCGGATGCTTACGAGCAGTACTTC; CDR3aa: CASSRADAYEQYF
v_gene: TRBV20-1; j_gene: TRBJ2-5; abundance: NA; d_gene: TRBD2; CDR3nt: TGCAGTGTTATGTCGGGAGGAGCCCAGTACTTC; CDR3aa: CSVMSGGAQYF